This TCR beta chain comes out of a study of T-cell memory formation after mild COVID-19. Remarks on this clonotype: Antigen unknown.

This CDR3 is 14 amino acids long. CDR1 and CDR2 from the germline V gene are LNHDA and SQIVND (reference sequence). The germline V and J ends were trimmed by 3 bases and 3 bases, with 11 bases remaining between them. Study-wide points: Of the contracting clones, CD4+ ones lay mainly in CM and EM, and CD8+ ones in EMRA. The authors did not confirm SARS-CoV-2 specificity of second-wave clones peaking day 37. Day 15 to 85 contracting clones showed balanced CD4/CD8; later expanders leaned CD4+. Detection of some responders pre-infection suggested pre-existing cross-reactive memory T cells participated.

TCRdb called the 5' RACE reads again in MiXCR, with one record for every CDR3 protein. The data show 200,000 or so distinct CDR3 sequences, around 8.8% seen once. The sample taken for sequencing was PBMCs or a T cell subset sorted from them (not recorded which). The chain recombines TRBV19 with TRBJ1-1; TRBD1 might be the D (5 bases). The origin of this receptor is a man younger than 35 who had mild COVID-19 (a few samples of this study predate the infection). Cell type and time point are not known. The CDR3 loop is CASSIRGKDTEAFF. The CDR3, as DNA: TGTGCCAGTAGTATTAGGGGTAAAGACACTGAAGCTTTCTTT. Full variable domain (rest looked up from reference TRBV19 and TRBJ1-1): DGGITQSPKYLFRKEGQNVTLSCEQNLNHDAMYWYRQDPGQGLRLIYYSQIVNDFQKGDIAEGYSVSREKKESFPLTVTSAQKNPTAFYLCASSIRGKDTEAFFGQGTRLTVV.